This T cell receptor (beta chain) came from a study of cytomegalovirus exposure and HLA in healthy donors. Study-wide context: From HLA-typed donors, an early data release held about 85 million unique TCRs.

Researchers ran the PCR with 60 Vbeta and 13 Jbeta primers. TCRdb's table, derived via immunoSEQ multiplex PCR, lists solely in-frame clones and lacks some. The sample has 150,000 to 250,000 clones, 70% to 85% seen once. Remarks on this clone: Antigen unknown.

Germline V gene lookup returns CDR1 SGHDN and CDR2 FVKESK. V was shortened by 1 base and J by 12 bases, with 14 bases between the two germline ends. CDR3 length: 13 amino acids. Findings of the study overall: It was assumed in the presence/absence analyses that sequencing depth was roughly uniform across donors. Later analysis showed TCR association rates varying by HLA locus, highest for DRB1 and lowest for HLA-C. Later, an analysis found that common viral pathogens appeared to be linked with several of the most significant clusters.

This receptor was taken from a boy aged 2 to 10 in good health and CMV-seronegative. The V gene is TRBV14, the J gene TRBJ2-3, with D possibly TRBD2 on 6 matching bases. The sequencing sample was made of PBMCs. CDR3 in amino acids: CASSQVGVGTQYF. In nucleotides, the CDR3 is TGTGCCAGCAGCCAAGTAGGAGTCGGGACTCAGTATTTT. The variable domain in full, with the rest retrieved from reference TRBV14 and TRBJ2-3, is EAGVTQFPSHSVIEKGQTVTLRCDPISGHDNLYWYRRVMGKEIKFLLHFVKESKQDESGMPNNRFLAERTGGTYSTLKVQPAELEDSGVYFCASSQVGVGTQYFGPGTRLTVL.